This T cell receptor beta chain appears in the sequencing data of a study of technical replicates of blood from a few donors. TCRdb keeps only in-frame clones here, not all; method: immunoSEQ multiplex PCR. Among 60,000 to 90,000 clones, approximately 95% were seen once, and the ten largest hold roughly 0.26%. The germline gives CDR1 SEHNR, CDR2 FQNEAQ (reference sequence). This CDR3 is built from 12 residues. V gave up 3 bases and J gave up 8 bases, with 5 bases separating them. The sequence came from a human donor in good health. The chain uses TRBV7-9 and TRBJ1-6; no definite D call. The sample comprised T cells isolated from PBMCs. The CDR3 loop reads CASSFFDSPLHF. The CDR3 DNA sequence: TGTGCCAGCAGCTTCTTCGATTCACCCCTCCACTTT. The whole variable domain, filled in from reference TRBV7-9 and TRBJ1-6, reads DTGVSQNPRHKITKRGQNVTFRCDPISEHNRLYWYRQTLGQGPEFLTYFQNEAQLEKSRLLSDRFSAERPKGSFSTLEIQRTEQGDSAMYLCASSFFDSPLHFGNGTRLTVT.